This T cell receptor (beta chain) was observed in a study of CD8+ T cells in alopecia areata. Background on the study: Tofacitinib lasted 6 to 18 months, then 6 months off drug.

RNA was extracted and reverse transcribed into cDNA as the sequencing template. Assay: immunoSEQ multiplex PCR; the TCRdb copy retains only in-frame clones and omits some. The sample carries around 190,000 clones, roughly 66% recorded once. Treatment noted: oral pan-JAK inhibitor, 5-10 mg twice daily. Sorted out of PBMCs were CD4+ T cells and CD8+ T cells. This clonotype originated in a human donor with alopecia areata. The sample here was CD4+ T cells sorted from blood, taken at week 24, from a patient treated with tofacitinib.

The CDR3 loop reads CAISERQGLGDTQYF. The CDR3 region has the DNA TGTGCCATCAGTGAACGACAGGGTTTGGGAGATACGCAGTATTTT. This rearrangement joins TRBV10-3 to TRBJ2-3; 7 bases fit TRBD1. The CDR3 spans 15 residues. Trimming at V came to 3 bases and at J to 5 bases, leaving 8 bases not matched to a gene. CDR1 is ENHRY and CDR2 is SYGVKD in the germline V gene.